These 27 T cell receptor beta chains came from one sample sequenced in a study of blood T cell repertoires in COVID-19. The repertoire was sequenced with immunoSEQ multiplex PCR; TCRdb's copy has only in-frame clones and lacks some. This repertoire shows about 50,000 clones, around 90% found once; its top ten account for about 6.7%. Sequencing was performed on peripheral blood. These receptors all stem from a man aged 50-60 years with active COVID-19.

The J gene is TRBJ2-1, the V gene TRBV3-1 (or the pseudogene TRBV3-2); possible D gene TRBD2, 6 bases. V was trimmed by 4 bases and J by 12 bases, leaving 13 bases between them. The CDR3 covers 12 residues. Germline V gives CDR1 LGHDT, CDR2 YNNKEL (reference sequence). CDR3 DNA: TGTGCCAGCAGCCTACGGGACTCTGGGCAGTTCTTC. It codes for CASSLRDSGQFF.

This sequence joins TRBV3-1 (or the pseudogene TRBV3-2) and TRBJ2-1; D call uncertain. The germline V and J ends were trimmed by 4 bases and 7 bases, with 5 bases remaining between them. Per germline, CDR1 LGHDT and CDR2 YNNKEL (reference sequence). The CDR3 is made up of 11 amino acids. This chain's CDR3 is CASSRGNEQFF. The DNA for the CDR3 is TGTGCCAGCAGCCGCGGAAATGAGCAGTTCTTC.

The chain is built from TRBV6-1 and TRBJ1-3; D possibly corresponds to TRBD1 (6 bases). Germline-derived CDR1 and CDR2 are MNHNS and SASEGT. Trimming stripped 1 base from V and 8 bases from J, with 12 bases between. There are 14 residues in the CDR3. This CDR3 reads CASSEGAKGDTIYF. The CDR3 nucleotides are TGTGCCAGCAGTGAAGGGGCCAAGGGGGACACCATATATTTT.

The genes are TRBV9 and TRBJ1-2; 8 nucleotides align to TRBD1. Looked up from germline, CDR1 is SGDLS and CDR2 is YYNGEE. V lost 4 bases to trimming and J lost 4 bases; unmatched junction nucleotides: 3. The CDR3 consists of 13 residues. The CDR3 DNA follows: TGTGCCAGCAGCCCCGACAGGGGCTATGGCTACACCTTC. This codes for CASSPDRGYGYTF.

The chain is built from TRBV2 and TRBJ1-1, with D unresolved. Germline-derived CDR1 and CDR2 are SNHLY and FYNNEI. Trimming took 0 bases from V and 1 from J, leaving 6 bases between them. This CDR3 comprises 14 residues. The CDR3 here is CASSEAAGNTEAFF. CDR3 DNA: TGTGCCAGCAGTGAAGCTGCGGGGAACACTGAAGCTTTCTTT.

The V gene is TRBV4-3, the J gene TRBJ2-7; 7 bases map to TRBD2. Germline assignment: CDR1 LGHNA and CDR2 YSLEER. This CDR3 spans 16 amino acids. The V gene end was trimmed by 0 bases and the J gene end by 2 bases; junction bases not matched to a gene: 7. The CDR3 region is CASSQDITGGTYEQYF. The CDR3 DNA is TGCGCCAGCAGCCAAGATATAACGGGGGGAACCTACGAGCAGTACTTC.

The rearrangement joins TRBV2 to TRBJ1-6; D not certain. V lost 8 bases, J lost 7 bases, and 9 bases lay in between. This CDR3 contains 12 residues. The V gene's germline CDR1 is SNHLY and CDR2 FYNNEI. The CDR3 DNA reads TGTGCCAGCTCGGCGGCCAATTCACCCCTCCACTTT. Amino acids: CASSAANSPLHF.

This chain connects TRBV18 to TRBJ1-4; D gene ambiguous. V dropped 4 bases and J dropped 6 bases, with 15 bases sitting between them. Per the germline V gene, CDR1 is KGHSH and CDR2 is LQKENI. The CDR3 runs to 15 residues. The CDR3 reads CASSRDQTNYEKLFF. CDR3 nucleotide sequence: TGTGCCAGCTCACGAGACCAGACAAACTATGAAAAACTGTTTTTT. Combining the CDR3 with reference TRBV18 and TRBJ1-4 gives the whole variable domain NAGVMQNPRHLVRRRGQEARLRCSPMKGHSHVYWYRQLPEEGLKFMVYLQKENIIDESGMPKERFSAEFPKEGPSILRIQQVVRGDSAAYFCASSRDQTNYEKLFFGSGTQLSVL.

This rearrangement joins TRBV4-2 to TRBJ2-5, with D possibly TRBD1 on 6 matching bases. This CDR3 region has 14 residues. In germline, CDR1 is LGHNA, CDR2 YNFKEQ. V was shortened by 3 bases and J by 5 bases, with 13 bases between the two germline ends. The CDR3 coding sequence is TGTGCCAGCAGCCAGAAACAGGGAAGGGAGACCCAGTACTTC. Translating gives CASSQKQGRETQYF.

The chain combines TRBV5-1 with TRBJ2-5; no clear D. Germline V gene sequence: CDR1 SGHRS, CDR2 YFSETQ. V was shortened by 0 bases and J by 0 bases, with 6 bases between the two germline ends. The CDR3 is 14 amino acids. Written as DNA, the CDR3 is TGCGCCAGCAGCTTGGTGAGCTACCAAGAGACCCAGTACTTC. Its protein product is CASSLVSYQETQYF. The full variable domain, with the rest looked up from reference TRBV5-1 and TRBJ2-5, is KAGVTQTPRYLIKTRGQQVTLSCSPISGHRSVSWYQQTPGQGLQFLFEYFSETQRNKGNFPGRFSGRQFSNSRSEMNVSTLELGDSALYLCASSLVSYQETQYFGPGTRLLVL.

The rearrangement links TRBV11-2 to TRBJ2-7; D is unresolved. V lost 2 bases, J lost 7 bases, and 6 bases lay in between. CDR1 is SGHAT, CDR2 FQNNGV, per germline. The CDR3 loop spans 11 amino acids. The CDR3 sequence: CASSLQWEQYF. The CDR3, as DNA: TGTGCCAGCAGCTTACAGTGGGAGCAGTACTTC.

There are a few counts of this clone. J is TRBJ2-7 and V is TRBV7-5; TRBD2, the D gene given by the table, was not confirmed from the DNA. TRBV7-5 is a pseudogene segment. The CDR3 totals 16 residues. The CDR3 DNA is TGTGCCAGAAGCTGGGGAGGTAGCGGGAGTGATCACGAGCAGTACTTC. It specifies CARSWGGSGSDHEQYF.

This chain connects TRBV29-1 to TRBJ2-1; D not certain. Germline values: CDR1 SQVTM, CDR2 ANQGSEA. The CDR3 contains 12 residues. The germline V and J ends were trimmed by 2 bases and 7 bases, with 9 bases remaining between them. DNA of the CDR3: TGCAGCGTTGAAAGCAGGATGAATGAGCAGTTCTTC. It codes for CSVESRMNEQFF.

The chain has TRBV27 and TRBJ2-7; no definite D call. V lost 5 bases to trimming and J lost 3 bases, with 14 bases between them. CDR1 MNHEY and CDR2 SMNVEV come from the germline V gene (reference sequence). This CDR3 has 14 residues. The DNA for the CDR3 is TGTGCCAGCAGTCCCCCACTCCCTGGCTACGAGCAGTACTTC. This gives the protein CASSPPLPGYEQYF.

The count of this clone is one. The rearrangement links TRBV11-3 to TRBJ2-2; D perhaps matches TRBD2 (5 bases). From germline, CDR1 is SGHNT and CDR2 YENEEA. V was pared by 5 bases and J by 3 bases, with 10 bases between. This CDR3 spans 14 amino acids. The DNA of the CDR3 is TGTGCCAGCAGCGGACTCGGTCACACCGGGGAGCTGTTTTTT. The encoded protein is CASSGLGHTGELFF. Full variable domain (remainder filled in from reference TRBV11-3 and TRBJ2-2): EAGVVQSPRYKIIEKKQPVAFWCNPISGHNTLYWYLQNLGQGPELLIRYENEEAVDDSQLPKDRFSAERLKGVDSTLKIQPAELGDSAVYLCASSGLGHTGELFFGEGSRLTVL.

The gene calls are TRBV18 and TRBJ1-1; D unclear. The CDR3 is 14 residues long. Germline CDR1 reads KGHSH; CDR2 reads LQKENI. V shed 3 bases and J shed 0 bases, with 8 bases lying between them. CDR3 loop: CASSPLVMNTEAFF. The CDR3, as DNA: TGTGCCAGCTCACCGTTAGTCATGAACACTGAAGCTTTCTTT.

The chain's CDR3 is CASSPRLDYQYF. The CDR3 nucleotides are TGTGCCAGCTCACCACGCCTGGACTACCAGTACTTC. The chain has TRBV18 and TRBJ2-7, with TRBD2 as a possible D gene (6 bases). V gave up 1 base and J gave up 10 bases, with 11 bases separating them. The CDR3 sequence is 12 residues long. Per the germline V gene, CDR1 is KGHSH and CDR2 is LQKENI. Full variable domain (missing parts from reference TRBV18 and TRBJ2-7): NAGVMQNPRHLVRRRGQEARLRCSPMKGHSHVYWYRQLPEEGLKFMVYLQKENIIDESGMPKERFSAEFPKEGPSILRIQQVVRGDSAAYFCASSPRLDYQYFGPGTRLTVT.

V usage is TRBV3-1 (or the pseudogene TRBV3-2) and J usage is TRBJ2-7; 9 nucleotides agree with TRBD1. The CDR3 runs 15 residues. CDR1 and CDR2 (germline): LGHDT, YNNKEL (reference sequence). V dropped 0 bases and J dropped 2; count of bases not matched to a gene: 2. In DNA form, the CDR3 reads TGTGCCAGCAGCCAAGATTGGACAGGGGCCTACGAGCAGTACTTC. Translation: CASSQDWTGAYEQYF.

The chain employs TRBV24-1 and TRBJ2-5, with 9 nucleotides matching TRBD1. This CDR3 region has 14 residues. The J segment lost 6 bases and the V segment lost 4 bases, leaving 5 bases of the junction unmatched. The germline CDR1 and CDR2 sequences are KGHDR and SFDVKD. CDR3 residues: CATSDGQGRQTQYF. CDR3 nucleotides: TGTGCCACCAGTGACGGACAGGGGAGACAGACCCAGTACTTC.

This chain uses TRBV2 with TRBJ2-7; D is ambiguous. Germline V lookup: CDR1 SNHLY, CDR2 FYNNEI. The CDR3 sequence is 14 residues long. Trimming stripped 8 bases from V and 3 bases from J, with 17 bases between. DNA for the CDR3: TGTGCCAGCGGCTCCGTTGGCGGAGTCTACGAGCAGTACTTC. Protein: CASGSVGGVYEQYF.

The chain links TRBV27 to TRBJ2-7; TRBD2 matches at 7 bases. CDR1 is MNHEY, CDR2 SMNVEV, per germline (reference sequence). The CDR3 loop spans 14 amino acids. Trimming took 2 bases from V and 2 from J; bases not matched to a gene: 3. CDR3 sequence (DNA): TGTGCCAGCAGTTTAGCGGGGACTACCTACGAGCAGTACTTC. Translated: CASSLAGTTYEQYF.

This clone showed up just once. The V and J genes are TRBV9 and TRBJ2-1, with 10 bases lining up with TRBD2. The CDR3 spans 15 residues. Germline CDR1 is SGDLS and CDR2 is YYNGEE. V lost 0 bases and J lost 9; bases outside the gene matches: 6. DNA of the CDR3: TGTGCCAGCAGCGTAGTGGGACTAGCGTCCGGTGAGCAGTTCTTC. This codes for CASSVVGLASGEQFF.

This clone appeared a single time. The chain couples TRBV19 to TRBJ1-3; 7 bases map to TRBD1. Unmatched junction bases numbered 9, after V lost 6 bases and J lost 4 bases. CDR1 and CDR2 from the germline V gene are LNHDA and SQIVND (reference sequence). The CDR3 consists of 15 residues. The CDR3 DNA reads as TGTGCCAGTAGCTGGTCGGGGACAGCCGGAAACACCATATATTTT. The encoded protein is CASSWSGTAGNTIYF.

The CDR3: CASSQDWGGKDRVYEQFF. The CDR3 coding sequence is TGTGCCAGCAGCCAAGATTGGGGAGGAAAGGATAGGGTCTATGAGCAGTTCTTC. The chain is built from TRBV4-2 and TRBJ2-1, with D perhaps TRBD2 (6 bases). This CDR3 has 18 residues. From germline, CDR1 is LGHNA and CDR2 YNFKEQ. V lost 0 bases and J lost 8, with 23 bases in between.

This clone was counted only a few times. The chain joins TRBV2 to TRBJ1-2; D is unclear. Germline lookup yields CDR1 SNHLY and CDR2 FYNNEI. Trimming shortened V by 3 bases and J by 4 bases, and 15 bases separated the two germline ends. The CDR3 spans 15 residues. CDR3 bases: TGTGCCAGCAGTGAGAGTCGGGTCCCGTCCTATGGCTACACCTTC. Protein: CASSESRVPSYGYTF.

The chain recombines TRBV14 with TRBJ2-1, with a weak D call TRBD2 (5 bases). Trimming left V 6 bases short and J 8 bases short, with 20 bases between. The germline V gene encodes CDR1 SGHDN and CDR2 FVKESK. The CDR3 length is 15 residues. The CDR3 protein is CASRRTGVAVHEQFF. The CDR3 DNA is TGTGCCAGCAGACGGACCGGGGTTGCTGTCCATGAGCAGTTCTTC.

V usage is TRBV28 and J usage is TRBJ2-2; D is ambiguous. Germline CDR1 reads MDHEN; CDR2 reads SYDVKM. CDR3 length equals 14 residues. Trimming removed 6 bases at V and 4 bases at J, with 12 bases between. CDR3 nucleotides: TGTGCCAGCAGGGAGTACCCGGCCACCGGGGAGCTGTTTTTT. Its protein is CASREYPATGELFF.